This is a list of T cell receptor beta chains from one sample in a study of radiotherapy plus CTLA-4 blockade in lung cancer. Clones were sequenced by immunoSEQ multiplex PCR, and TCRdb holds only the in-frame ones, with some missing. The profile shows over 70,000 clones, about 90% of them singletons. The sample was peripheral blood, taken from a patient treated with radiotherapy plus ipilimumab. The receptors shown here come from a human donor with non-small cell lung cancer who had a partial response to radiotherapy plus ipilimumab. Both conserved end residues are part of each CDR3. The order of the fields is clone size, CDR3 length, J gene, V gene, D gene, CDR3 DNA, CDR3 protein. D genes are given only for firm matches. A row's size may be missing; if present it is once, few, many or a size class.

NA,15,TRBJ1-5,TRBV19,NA,TGTGCCAGTATGAAGGCCGACAGCACCCTTCAGCCCCAGCATTTT,CASMKADSTLQPQHF
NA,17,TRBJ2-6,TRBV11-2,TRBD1,TGTGCCAGCAGCTCGAGAGGGACAGGGATCGGGGCCAACGTCCTGACTTTC,CASSSRGTGIGANVLTF
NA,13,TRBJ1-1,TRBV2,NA,TGTGCCAGCAGTGAAGAGGCGGGCACTGAAGCTTTCTTT,CASSEEAGTEAFF
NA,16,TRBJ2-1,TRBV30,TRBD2,TGTGCCTGGAAAGGTGGTAGCGGGGGGTCCTACAATGAGCAGTTCTTC,CAWKGGSGGSYNEQFF
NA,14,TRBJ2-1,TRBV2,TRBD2,TGTGCCAGCGGGGGACTAGCGGTTCACAATGAGCAGTTCTTC,CASGGLAVHNEQFF
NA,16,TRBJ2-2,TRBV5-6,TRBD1,TGTGCCAGCAGCTTGGAGAGACAGGGGGGCACCGGGGAGCTGTTTTTT,CASSLERQGGTGELFF
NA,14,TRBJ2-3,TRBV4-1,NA,TGCGCCAGCAGCCAAGATACGGGCACAGATACGCAGTATTTT,CASSQDTGTDTQYF
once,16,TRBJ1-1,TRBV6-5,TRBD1,TGTGCCAGCAGTTACGGGATGGGGACAGGGAACACTGAAGCTTTCTTT,CASSYGMGTGNTEAFF
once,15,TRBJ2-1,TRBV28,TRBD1,TGTGCCAGCAGTGCGACAGGGGGCACCTACAATGAGCAGTTCTTC,CASSATGGTYNEQFF
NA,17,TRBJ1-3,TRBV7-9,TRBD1,TGTGCCAGCAGCTTTGTAGGGACAGCGAACTCTGGAAACACCATATATTTT,CASSFVGTANSGNTIYF
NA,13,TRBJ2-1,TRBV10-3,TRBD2,TGTGCCATCAGTAGGACTAGCGGCAATGAGCAGTTCTTC,CAISRTSGNEQFF
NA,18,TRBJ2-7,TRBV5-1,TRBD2,TGCGCCAGCAGCCGGACCATACGACTAGCGGGTAACTCCTACGAGCAGTACTTC,CASSRTIRLAGNSYEQYF
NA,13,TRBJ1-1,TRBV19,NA,TGTGCCAGTAGTATGAGGTGGGACACTGAAGCTTTCTTT,CASSMRWDTEAFF
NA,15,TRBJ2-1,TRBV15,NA,TGTGCCACCAGCAGAGTGCTACTGGGGGGATCTGAGCAGTTCTTC,CATSRVLLGGSEQFF
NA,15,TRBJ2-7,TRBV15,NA,TGTGCCACCAGCAGAGACCGGACAGCTCTCTACGAGCAGTACTTT,CATSRDRTALYEQYF
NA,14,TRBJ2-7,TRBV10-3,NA,TGTGCCATCAGTGAGGGACCTAGGGGCAACGAGCAGTACTTC,CAISEGPRGNEQYF
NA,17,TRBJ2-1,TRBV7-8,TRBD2,TGTGCCAGCAGCGCCACCGGGACTAGCAATTTCGGAAATGAGCAGTTCTTC,CASSATGTSNFGNEQFF
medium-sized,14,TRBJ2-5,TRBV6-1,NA,TGTGCCAGCAGTGAAGGCAGGGACCAAGAGACCCAGTACTTC,CASSEGRDQETQYF
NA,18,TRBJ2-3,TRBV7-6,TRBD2,TGTGCCAGCAGCCCCAGGACTAGCGGGAGGGGAAACACAGATACGCAGTATTTT,CASSPRTSGRGNTDTQYF
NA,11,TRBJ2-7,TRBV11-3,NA,TGTGCCAGCAGCTTAGGAGACGAGCAGTACTTC,CASSLGDEQYF
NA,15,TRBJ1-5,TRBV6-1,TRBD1,TGTGCCAGCAGTGAGCACGGACAGGGGGCCCAGCCCCAGCATTTT,CASSEHGQGAQPQHF
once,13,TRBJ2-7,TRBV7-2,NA,TGTGCCAGCAGCTTACTAGCTTTAGGCGAGCAGTACTTC,CASSLLALGEQYF
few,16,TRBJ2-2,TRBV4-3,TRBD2,TGCGCCAGCAGCCCACCCAGCGGGGGAAACACCGGGGAGCTGTTTTTT,CASSPPSGGNTGELFF
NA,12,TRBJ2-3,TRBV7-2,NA,TGTGCCAGCAGCCCCCACACAGATACGCAGTATTTT,CASSPHTDTQYF
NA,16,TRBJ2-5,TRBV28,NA,TGTGCCAGCAGTTTACGAGGCTTACTGGGGGCGGAGACCCAGTACTTC,CASSLRGLLGAETQYF
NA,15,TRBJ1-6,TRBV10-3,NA,TGTGCCATCAGTGAGTCGTTGGGGAGTAATTCACCCCTCCACTTT,CAISESLGSNSPLHF
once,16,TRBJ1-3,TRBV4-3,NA,TGCGCCAGCAGCCAAGATCCGGGATCCTCTGGAAACACCATATATTTT,CASSQDPGSSGNTIYF
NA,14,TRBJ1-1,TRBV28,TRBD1,TGTGCCAGCCCTCCGGGACAGGGTGTTTCTGAAGCTTTCTTT,CASPPGQGVSEAFF
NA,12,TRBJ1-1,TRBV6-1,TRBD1,TGTGCCAGCAGAGGTCAGGGGGCTAGGGCTTTCTTT,CASRGQGARAFF
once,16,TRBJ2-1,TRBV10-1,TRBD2,TGCGCCAGCAGTGATCCCGGGACTAGCGGGAGTGCTGAGCAGTTCTTC,CASSDPGTSGSAEQFF
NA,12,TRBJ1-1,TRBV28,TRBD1,TGTGCCAGCAGTTGGGACAGAAGGGGAGCTTTCTTT,CASSWDRRGAFF
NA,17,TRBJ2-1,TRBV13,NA,TGTGCCAGCAGCCACCGGGCTGGGGGGAGCTCCTACAATGAGCAGTTCTTC,CASSHRAGGSSYNEQFF
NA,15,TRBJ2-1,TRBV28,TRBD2,TGTGCCAGCAGTTTTAACAGCGGGAGGTTAGATGAGCAGTTCTTC,CASSFNSGRLDEQFF
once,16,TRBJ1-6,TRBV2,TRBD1,TGTGCCAGCAAGGTCGATACAGGGGCTGGCAATTCACCCCTCCACTTT,CASKVDTGAGNSPLHF
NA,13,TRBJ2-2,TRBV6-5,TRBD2,TGTGCCAGCGGGTTAGCGGGAGGCGGGGAGCTGTTTTTT,CASGLAGGGELFF
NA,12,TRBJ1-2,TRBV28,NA,TGTGCCAGCGCGCGGGGGGACTATGGCTACACCTTC,CASARGDYGYTF
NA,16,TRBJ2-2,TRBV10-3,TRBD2,TGTGCCATCAGTGAAAGGAGCGGGACCACGGGGGGGGAGCTGTTTTTT,CAISERSGTTGGELFF
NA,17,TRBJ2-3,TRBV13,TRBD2,TGTGCCAGCAGCACCGGGACTAGCGGGAGGGCCACGGATACGCAGTATTTT,CASSTGTSGRATDTQYF
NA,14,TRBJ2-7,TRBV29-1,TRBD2,TGCAGCGTTGTGGTAGCGGGAGGGCGCTACGAGCAGTACTTC,CSVVVAGGRYEQYF
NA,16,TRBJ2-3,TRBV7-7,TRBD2,TGTGCTAGCAGCTTAGGTCTAGCGGGGCGCACAGATACGCAGTATTTT,CASSLGLAGRTDTQYF
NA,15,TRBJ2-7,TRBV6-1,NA,TGTGCCAGCAGTGAAACCCCGGGACAATTTTACGAGCAGTACTTC,CASSETPGQFYEQYF
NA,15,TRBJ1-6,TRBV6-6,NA,TGTGCCAGCGGAAAGAGGGACTCTTATAATTCACCCCTCCACTTT,CASGKRDSYNSPLHF
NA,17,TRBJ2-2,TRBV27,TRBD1,TGTGCCAGCAGTTTACCCCACAGGGGCACTAACACCGGGGAGCTGTTTTTT,CASSLPHRGTNTGELFF
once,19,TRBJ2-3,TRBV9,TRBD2,TGTGCCAGCAGCGTAGCGGTTAGCGGGAGATTGAGAAGTACAGATACGCAGTATTTT,CASSVAVSGRLRSTDTQYF
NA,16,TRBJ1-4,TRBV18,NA,TGTGCCAGCTCATCTCCCCTTCGGTCCCTTAATGAAAAACTGTTTTTT,CASSSPLRSLNEKLFF
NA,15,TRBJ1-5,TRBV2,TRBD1,TGTGCCAGCAGCGGACAGGGTGGTTACAATCAGCCCCAGCATTTT,CASSGQGGYNQPQHF
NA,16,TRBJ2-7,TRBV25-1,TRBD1,TGTGCCAGCACCGGACAGGGGTCGGGTGGCTCCTACGAGCAGTACTTC,CASTGQGSGGSYEQYF
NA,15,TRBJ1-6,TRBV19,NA,TGTGCCAGTAGTGCCGGGGGCTCCTATAATTCACCCCTCCACTTT,CASSAGGSYNSPLHF
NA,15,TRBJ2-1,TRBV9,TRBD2,TGTGCCAGCAGCGTTAGCGGGAGCTCCTACAATGAGCAGTTCTTC,CASSVSGSSYNEQFF
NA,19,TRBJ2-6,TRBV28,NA,TGTGCCAGCAGTTTGGTACAGGGCCTGTTTCAGCCTGGGGCCAACGTCCTGACTTTC,CASSLVQGLFQPGANVLTF
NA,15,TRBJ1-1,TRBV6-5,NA,TGTGCCAGCAGTTACTCGAGGGGGTTGAACACTGAAGCTTTCTTT,CASSYSRGLNTEAFF
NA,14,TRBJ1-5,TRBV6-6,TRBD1,TGTGCCACCGAAAGGGACAGGGGCAATCAGCCCCAGCATTTT,CATERDRGNQPQHF
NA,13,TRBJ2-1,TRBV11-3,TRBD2,TGTGCCAGCAGCCCCGGGGGGGCGAATGAGCAGTTCTTC,CASSPGGANEQFF
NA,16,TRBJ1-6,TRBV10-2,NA,TGCGCCAGCAGACAGGACCGGGCCTATGGAAATTCACCCCTCCACTTT,CASRQDRAYGNSPLHF
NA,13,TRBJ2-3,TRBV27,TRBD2,TGTGCCAGCAGTTTTCTTAGCGGGGGGATGCAGTATTTT,CASSFLSGGMQYF
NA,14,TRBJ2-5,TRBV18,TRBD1,TGTGCCAGCGCTCCGGGACAGAAAGAAGAGACCCAGTACTTC,CASAPGQKEETQYF